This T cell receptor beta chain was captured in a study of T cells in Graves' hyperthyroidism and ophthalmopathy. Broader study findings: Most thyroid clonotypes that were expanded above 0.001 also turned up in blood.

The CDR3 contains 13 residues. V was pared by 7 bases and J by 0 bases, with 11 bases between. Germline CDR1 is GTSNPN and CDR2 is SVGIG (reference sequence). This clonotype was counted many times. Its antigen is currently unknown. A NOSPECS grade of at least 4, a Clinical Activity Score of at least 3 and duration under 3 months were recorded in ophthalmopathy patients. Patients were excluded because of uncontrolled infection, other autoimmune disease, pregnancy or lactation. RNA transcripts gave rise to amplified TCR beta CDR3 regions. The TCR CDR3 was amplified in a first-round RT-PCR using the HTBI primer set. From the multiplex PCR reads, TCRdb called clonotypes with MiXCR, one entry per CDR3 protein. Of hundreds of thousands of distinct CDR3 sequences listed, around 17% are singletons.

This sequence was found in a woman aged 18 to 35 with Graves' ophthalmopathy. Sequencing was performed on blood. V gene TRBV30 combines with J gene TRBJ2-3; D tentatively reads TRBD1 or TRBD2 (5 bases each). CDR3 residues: CASAGTSTDTQYF. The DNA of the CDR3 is TGTGCCTCCGCAGGGACCAGCACAGATACGCAGTATTTT.